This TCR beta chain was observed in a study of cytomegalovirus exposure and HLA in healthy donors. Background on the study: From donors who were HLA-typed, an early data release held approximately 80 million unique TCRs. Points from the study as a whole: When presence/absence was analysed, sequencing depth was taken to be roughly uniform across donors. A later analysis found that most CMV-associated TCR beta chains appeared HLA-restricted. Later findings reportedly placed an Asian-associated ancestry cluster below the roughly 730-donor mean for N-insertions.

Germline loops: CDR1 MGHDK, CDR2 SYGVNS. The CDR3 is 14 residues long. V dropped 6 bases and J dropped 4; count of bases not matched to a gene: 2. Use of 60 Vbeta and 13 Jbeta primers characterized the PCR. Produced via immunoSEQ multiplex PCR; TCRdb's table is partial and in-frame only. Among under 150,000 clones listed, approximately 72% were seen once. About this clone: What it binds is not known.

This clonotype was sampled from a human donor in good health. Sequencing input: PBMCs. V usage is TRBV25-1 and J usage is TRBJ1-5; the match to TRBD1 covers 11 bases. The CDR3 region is CASSGTGGNQPQHF. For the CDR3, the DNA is TGTGCCAGCAGCGGGACAGGGGGGAATCAGCCCCAGCATTTT.